This entry describes one TCR beta chain. The Seattle site enrolled patients during active infection and followed them longitudinally. This sample stems from a study of blood T cell repertoires in COVID-19. Study context: There were acute and convalescent COVID-19 samples, and they came from the United States, Italy and Spain. Sources were T cells, B-cell-depleted T cells, or PBMCs; the material itself was cDNA or gDNA.

Authors' data handling: Estimates of nucleated cell counts were drawn from the amplification of reference gene primers. Sequenced by immunoSEQ multiplex PCR; TCRdb stores in-frame clones only, minus some. V and J calls and clone size are as listed in that table; D and trimming were resolved from the DNA. The sample has about 68,000 clones, 70% to 90% seen once. Looked up from germline, CDR1 is SEHNR and CDR2 is FQNEAQ (reference sequence). The CDR3 extends over 15 amino acids. V was shortened by 5 bases and J by 1 base, with 14 bases between the two germline ends. This TCR derives from a woman between 45 and 60 years old with COVID-19, enrolled during active disease. The gene calls are TRBV7-9 and TRBJ1-1; D is unclear. The sample was peripheral blood. In DNA, the CDR3 is TGTGCCAGCAGCCCGCAGGCCGGCGAGAACACTGAAGCTTTCTTT. It specifies CASSPQAGENTEAFF.